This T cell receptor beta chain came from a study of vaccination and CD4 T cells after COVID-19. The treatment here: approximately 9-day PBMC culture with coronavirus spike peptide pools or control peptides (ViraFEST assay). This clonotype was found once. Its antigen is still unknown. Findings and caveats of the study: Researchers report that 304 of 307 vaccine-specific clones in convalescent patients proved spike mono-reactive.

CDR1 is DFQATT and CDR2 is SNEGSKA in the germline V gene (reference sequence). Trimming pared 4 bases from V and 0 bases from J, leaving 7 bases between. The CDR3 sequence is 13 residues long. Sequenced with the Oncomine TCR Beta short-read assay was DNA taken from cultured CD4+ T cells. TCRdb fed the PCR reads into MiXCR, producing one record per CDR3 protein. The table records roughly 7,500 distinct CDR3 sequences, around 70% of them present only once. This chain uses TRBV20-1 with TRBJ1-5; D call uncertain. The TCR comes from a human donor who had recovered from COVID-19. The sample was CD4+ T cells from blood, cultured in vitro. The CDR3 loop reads CSATTDSNQPQHF. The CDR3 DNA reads TGCAGTGCTACTACGGATAGCAATCAGCCCCAGCATTTT.